A selection of T cell receptor beta chains follows, all from one sample in a study of cytotoxic CD8 clonotypes in ibrutinib-treated CLL. Generated by immunoSEQ multiplex PCR, the TCRdb table keeps only in-frame clones and is missing some. The table includes approximately 320,000 clones, around 66% detected once. The sample in question was PBMCs, obtained after 36 months of ibrutinib treatment. The receptors derive from a human donor with chronic lymphocytic leukemia. Both conserved end residues are trimmed from each CDR3.

CDR3 protein	V gene
ASSKTPASPYEQY	TRBV5-1
ASSLEGNSPLH	TRBV7-9
ASSFTSGHTYEQY	TRBV5-1
ASSLGTGRPEQY	TRBV28
SVLTSYSNQPQH	TRBV29-1
ASSLWGYNSPLH	TRBV27
ASSLVAGQGALVDYGYT	TRBV11-2
ASKTSQANYGYT	TRBV27
ATRGQRSYNEQF	TRBV11-2
ASSVASGRDTQY	TRBV9
ASSPLTYEQY	TRBV4-1
ASSIVQGADYGYT	TRBV2
ASSRGGLLNTGELF	TRBV11-2
ASSWGFGSNQPQH	TRBV28
ASSSNRGFYTEAF	TRBV5-4
ATSSDWNTEAF	TRBV15
ASSARTANQPQH	TRBV6-1
ASSQAGLRHSPLH	TRBV4-1
ASSIGTGSYEQY	TRBV7-9
ASSLSPGYGYT	TRBV7-3
ASSSAGRRAYEQY	TRBV7-8
ASRSETGRHEQY	TRBV6-5
ASSSIGTWDTIY	TRBV25-1
ASSFSTGTYEQY	TRBV7-8
ASSLSKSPRGYT	TRBV5-4
ASSIDLALWTDTQY	TRBV19
ASSPTPTEAF	TRBV9
ASSHGTVHTDTQY	TRBV9
ASSQVQGLGEKLF	TRBV4-1
SVRTGLSYEQY	TRBV29-1
ASSTRTDHQETQY	TRBV7-6
ASRYGPSGNTIY	TRBV10-2
ASSLAGSYNSPLH	TRBV5-1
ASRFAGGVRPYEQY	TRBV2
ASSYAGGAGETQY	TRBV28
ASSEWSGGAEEQF	TRBV9
ASSLAGHYNEQF	TRBV6-1
ASSSSWYEQF	TRBV11-2
ASSLVGTGGSGANVLT	TRBV9
ASSRPGQGPTEQY	TRBV5-4
ASGDRGYYEQY	TRBV2
ASSLAGSSYEQY	TRBV5-5
ASSPRLTGYEQY	TRBV9
ASSPRGDGNTIY	TRBV7-3
ASSLQRVSTDTQY	TRBV28
ASSSKGWGNTEAF	TRBV4-2
ASSSGQRGEQY	TRBV7-2